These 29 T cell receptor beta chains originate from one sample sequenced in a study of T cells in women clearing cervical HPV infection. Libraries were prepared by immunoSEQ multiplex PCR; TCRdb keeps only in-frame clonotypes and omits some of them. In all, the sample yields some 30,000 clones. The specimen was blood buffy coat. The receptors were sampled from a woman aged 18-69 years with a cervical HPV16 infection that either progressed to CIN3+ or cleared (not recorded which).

The CDR3 bases that were read are TGTGCCAGCTCACCACCGAACAGGGAGCGGGGGAATGAC. This sequence encodes CASSPPNRERGND. The full-length CDR3 reads as CASSPPNRERGNDYTF. This sequence joins TRBV18 and TRBJ1-2; D may be TRBD1 (6 bases). Read data end 3 residues before the CDR3 end; the end is taken from the germline J gene. CDR1 KGHSH and CDR2 LQKENI come from the germline V gene. This CDR3 contains 16 residues.

CDR3 amino acids: CASSILAGTTDTQYF. CDR3 bases read: TGTGCCAGCAGCATTCTAGCGGGAACCACAGATACG. The chain employs TRBV11-2 and TRBJ2-3; 9 positions agree with TRBD2. The CDR3 end lies 3 residues beyond the end of the read and is filled in from the germline J gene. The ends lost 5 bases at V and 2 bases at J; junction bases unmatched: 5. From germline, CDR1 is SGHAT and CDR2 FQNNGV. The CDR3 extends over 15 amino acids.

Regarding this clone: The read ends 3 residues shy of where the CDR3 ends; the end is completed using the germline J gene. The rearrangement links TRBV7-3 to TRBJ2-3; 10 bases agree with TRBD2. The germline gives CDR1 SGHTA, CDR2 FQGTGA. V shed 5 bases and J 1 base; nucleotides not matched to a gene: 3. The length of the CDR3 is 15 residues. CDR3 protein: CASSPTSGGTDTQYF. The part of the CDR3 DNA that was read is TGTGCCAGCAGCCCAACTAGCGGGGGCACAGATACG.

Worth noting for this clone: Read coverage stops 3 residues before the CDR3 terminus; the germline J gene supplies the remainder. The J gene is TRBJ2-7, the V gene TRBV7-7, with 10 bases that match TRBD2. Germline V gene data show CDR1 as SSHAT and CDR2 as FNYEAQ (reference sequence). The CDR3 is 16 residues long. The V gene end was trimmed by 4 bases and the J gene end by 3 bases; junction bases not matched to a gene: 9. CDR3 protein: CASSSSNRLAGYEQYF. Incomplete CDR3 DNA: TGTGCCAGCAGCTCCTCAAACAGACTAGCGGGCTACGAG. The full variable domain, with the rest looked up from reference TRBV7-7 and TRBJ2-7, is GAGVSQSPRYKVTKRGQDVTLRCDPISSHATLYWYQQALGQGPEFLTYFNYEAQPDKSGLPSDRFSAERPEGSISTLTIQRTEQRDSAMYRCASSSSNRLAGYEQYFGPGTRLTVT.

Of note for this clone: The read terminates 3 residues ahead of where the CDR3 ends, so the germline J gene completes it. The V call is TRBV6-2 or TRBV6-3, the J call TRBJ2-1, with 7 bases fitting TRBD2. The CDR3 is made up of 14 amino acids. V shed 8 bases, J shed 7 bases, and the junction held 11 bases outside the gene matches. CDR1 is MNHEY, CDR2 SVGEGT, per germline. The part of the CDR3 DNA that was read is TGTGCCAGCTCTTGGGGGGGGTGGGAGAATGAG. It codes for CASSWGGWENE. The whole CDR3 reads CASSWGGWENEQFF.

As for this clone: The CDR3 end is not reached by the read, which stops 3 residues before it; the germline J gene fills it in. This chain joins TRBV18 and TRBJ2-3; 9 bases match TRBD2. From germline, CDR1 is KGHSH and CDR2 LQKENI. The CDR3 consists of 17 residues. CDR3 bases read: TGTGCCAGCTCACCACCCCTTGTTAGCGGGGGAGCGAAGACG. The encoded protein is CASSPPLVSGGAKT. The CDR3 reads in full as CASSPPLVSGGAKTQYF. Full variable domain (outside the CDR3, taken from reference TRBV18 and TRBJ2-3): NAGVMQNPRHLVRRRGQEARLRCSPMKGHSHVYWYRQLPEEGLKFMVYLQKENIIDESGMPKERFSAEFPKEGPSILRIQQVVRGDSAAYFCASSPPLVSGGAKTQYFGPGTRLTVL.

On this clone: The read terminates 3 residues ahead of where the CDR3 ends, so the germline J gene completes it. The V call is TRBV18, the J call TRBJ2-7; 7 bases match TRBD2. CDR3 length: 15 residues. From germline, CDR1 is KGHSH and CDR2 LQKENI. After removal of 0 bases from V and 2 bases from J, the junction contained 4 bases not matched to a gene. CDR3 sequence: CASSPPSSGTYEQYF. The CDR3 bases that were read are TGTGCCAGCTCACCACCGTCTAGCGGCACCTACGAG.

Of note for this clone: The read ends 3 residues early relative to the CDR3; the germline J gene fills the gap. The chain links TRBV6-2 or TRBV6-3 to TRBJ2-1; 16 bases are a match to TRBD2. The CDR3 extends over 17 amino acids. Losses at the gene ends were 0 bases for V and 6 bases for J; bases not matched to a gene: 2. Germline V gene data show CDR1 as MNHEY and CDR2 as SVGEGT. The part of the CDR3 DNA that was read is TGTGCCAGCAGTTACTCGGGACTAGCGGGGGGGCCCAATGAG. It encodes CASSYSGLAGGPNE. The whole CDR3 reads CASSYSGLAGGPNEQFF.

The CDR3: CASSAQGVANEKLFF. CDR3 DNA, as far as it was read: TGTGCCAGTAGTGCCCAGGGGGTTGCTAATGAAAAG. The V and J genes are TRBV19 and TRBJ2-2, with 7 bases lining up with TRBD1. The CDR3 end is not reached by the read, which stops 3 residues before it; the germline J gene fills it in. The CDR3 covers 15 residues. Germline-derived CDR1 and CDR2 are LNHDA and SQIVND (reference sequence).

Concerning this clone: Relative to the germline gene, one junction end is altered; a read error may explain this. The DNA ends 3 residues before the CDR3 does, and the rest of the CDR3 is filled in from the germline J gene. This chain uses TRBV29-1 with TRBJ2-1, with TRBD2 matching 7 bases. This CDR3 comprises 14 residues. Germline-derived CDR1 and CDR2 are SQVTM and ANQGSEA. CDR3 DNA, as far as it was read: TGCAGCCTTGAGGGCGGGAGCCCCTACAATGAG. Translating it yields CSLEGGSPYNE. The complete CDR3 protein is CSLEGGSPYNEQFF.

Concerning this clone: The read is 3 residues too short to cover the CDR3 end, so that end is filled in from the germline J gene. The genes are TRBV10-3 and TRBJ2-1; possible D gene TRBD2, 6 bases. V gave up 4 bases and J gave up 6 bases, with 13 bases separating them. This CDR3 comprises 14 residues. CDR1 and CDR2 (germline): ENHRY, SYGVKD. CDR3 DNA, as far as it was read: TGTGCCATCAGTGGGACCACCGGGGGCAATGAG. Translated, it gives CAISGTTGGNE. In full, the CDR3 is CAISGTTGGNEQFF.

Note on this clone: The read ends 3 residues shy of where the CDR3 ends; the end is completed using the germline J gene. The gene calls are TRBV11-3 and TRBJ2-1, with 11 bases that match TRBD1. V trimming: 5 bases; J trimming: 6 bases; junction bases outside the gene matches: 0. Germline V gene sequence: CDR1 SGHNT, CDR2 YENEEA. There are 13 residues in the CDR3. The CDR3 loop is CASSGTGGNEQFF. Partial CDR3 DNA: TGTGCCAGCAGCGGGACAGGGGGCAATGAG.

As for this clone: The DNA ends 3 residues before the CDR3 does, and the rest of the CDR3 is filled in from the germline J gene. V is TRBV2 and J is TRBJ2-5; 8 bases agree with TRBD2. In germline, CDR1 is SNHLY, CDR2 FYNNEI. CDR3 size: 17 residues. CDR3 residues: CASNVPPTREAVDTQYF. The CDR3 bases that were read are TGTGCCAGCAATGTCCCCCCGACGCGGGAGGCGGTAGATACC.

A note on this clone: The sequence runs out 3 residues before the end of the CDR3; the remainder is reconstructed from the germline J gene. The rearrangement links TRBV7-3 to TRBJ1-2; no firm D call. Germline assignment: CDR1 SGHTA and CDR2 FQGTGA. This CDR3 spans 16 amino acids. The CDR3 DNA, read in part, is TGTGCCAGCAGCCTCTCACCGGGGAGGTCCTACAATGAC. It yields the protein CASSLSPGRSYND. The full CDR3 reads CASSLSPGRSYNDYTF.

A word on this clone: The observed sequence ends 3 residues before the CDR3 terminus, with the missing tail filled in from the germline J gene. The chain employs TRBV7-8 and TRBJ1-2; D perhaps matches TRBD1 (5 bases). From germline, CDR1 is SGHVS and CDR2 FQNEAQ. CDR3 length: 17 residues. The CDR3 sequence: CASSRTGTSRFSDTYTF. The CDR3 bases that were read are TGTGCCAGCAGCCGGACCGGGACTAGTCGTTTCTCGGATACC. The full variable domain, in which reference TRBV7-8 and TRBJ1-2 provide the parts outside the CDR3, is GAGVSQSPRYKVAKRGQDVALRCDPISGHVSLFWYQQALGQGPEFLTYFQNEAQLDKSGLPSDRFFAERPEGSVSTLKIQRTQQEDSAVYLCASSRTGTSRFSDTYTFGSGTRLTVV.

CDR3 DNA (partial): TGTGCCAGCAGCACCGTACAGGGGACGGGTGAAAAG. It specifies CASSTVQGTGEK. In full, the CDR3 reads CASSTVQGTGEKLFF. J is TRBJ2-2 and V is TRBV7-3; 7 nucleotides line up with TRBD1. Sequencing ends 3 residues short of the CDR3 end; the germline J gene provides the rest. From germline, CDR1 is SGHTA and CDR2 FQGTGA. The CDR3 extends over 15 amino acids.

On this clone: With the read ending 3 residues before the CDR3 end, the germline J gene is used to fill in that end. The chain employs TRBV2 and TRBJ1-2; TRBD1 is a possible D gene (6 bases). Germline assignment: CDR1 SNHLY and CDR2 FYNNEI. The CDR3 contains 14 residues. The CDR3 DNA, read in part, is TGTGCCAGCAGTGATGGGGGGGCCGTTGGGGGC. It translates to CASSDGGAVGG. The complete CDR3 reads CASSDGGAVGGYTF. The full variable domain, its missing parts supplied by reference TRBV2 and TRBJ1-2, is EPEVTQTPSHQVTQMGQEVILRCVPISNHLYFYWYRQILGQKVEFLVSFYNNEISEKSEIFDDQFSVERPDGSNFTLKIRSTKLEDSAMYFCASSDGGAVGGYTFGSGTRLTVV.

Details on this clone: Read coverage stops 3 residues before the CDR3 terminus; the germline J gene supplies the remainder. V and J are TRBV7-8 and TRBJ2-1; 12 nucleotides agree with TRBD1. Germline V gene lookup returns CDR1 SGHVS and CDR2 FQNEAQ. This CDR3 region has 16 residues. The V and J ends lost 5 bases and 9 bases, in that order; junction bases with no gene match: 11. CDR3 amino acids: CASSTAGTGGSGEQFF. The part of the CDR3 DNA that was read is TGTGCCAGCAGCACAGCCGGGACAGGGGGCTCTGGTGAG.

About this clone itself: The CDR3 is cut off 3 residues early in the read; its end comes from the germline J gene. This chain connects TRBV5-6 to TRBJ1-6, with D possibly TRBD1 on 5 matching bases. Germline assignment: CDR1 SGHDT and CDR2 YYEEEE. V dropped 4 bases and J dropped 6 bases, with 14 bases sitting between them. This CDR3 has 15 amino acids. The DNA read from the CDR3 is TGTGCCAGCAGCAACGACAGATTTGTTAATTCACCC. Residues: CASSNDRFVNSP. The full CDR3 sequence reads CASSNDRFVNSPLHF.

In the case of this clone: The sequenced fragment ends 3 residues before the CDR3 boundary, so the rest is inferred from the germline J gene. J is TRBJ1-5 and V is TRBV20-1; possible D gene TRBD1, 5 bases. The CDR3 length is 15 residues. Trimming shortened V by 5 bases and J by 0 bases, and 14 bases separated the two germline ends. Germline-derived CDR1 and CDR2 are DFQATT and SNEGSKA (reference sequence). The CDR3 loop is CSALGGSYSNQPQHF. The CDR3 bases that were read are TGCAGTGCTCTTGGGGGGAGCTATAGCAATCAGCCC.

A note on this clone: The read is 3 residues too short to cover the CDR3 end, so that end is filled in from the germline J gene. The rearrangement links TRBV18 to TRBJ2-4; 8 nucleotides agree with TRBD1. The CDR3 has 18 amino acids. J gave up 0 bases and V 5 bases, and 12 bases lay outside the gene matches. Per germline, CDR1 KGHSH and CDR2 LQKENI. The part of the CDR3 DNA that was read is TGTGCCAGCTCAACCACCTCTCCAGGGGGCCTAGCCAAAAACATT. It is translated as CASSTTSPGGLAKNI. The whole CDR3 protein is CASSTTSPGGLAKNIQYF. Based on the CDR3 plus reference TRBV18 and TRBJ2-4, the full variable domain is NAGVMQNPRHLVRRRGQEARLRCSPMKGHSHVYWYRQLPEEGLKFMVYLQKENIIDESGMPKERFSAEFPKEGPSILRIQQVVRGDSAAYFCASSTTSPGGLAKNIQYFGAGTRLSVL.

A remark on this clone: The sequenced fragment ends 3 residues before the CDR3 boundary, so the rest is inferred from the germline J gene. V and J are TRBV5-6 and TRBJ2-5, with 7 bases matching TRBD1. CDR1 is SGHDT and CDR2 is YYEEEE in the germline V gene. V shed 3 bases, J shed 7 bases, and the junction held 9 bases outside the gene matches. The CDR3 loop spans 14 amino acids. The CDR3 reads CASSSGGFLGTQYF. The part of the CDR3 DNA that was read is TGTGCCAGCAGCTCAGGGGGATTTTTGGGGACC. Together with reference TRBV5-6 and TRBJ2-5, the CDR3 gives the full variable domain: DAGVTQSPTHLIKTRGQQVTLRCSPKSGHDTVSWYQQALGQGPQFIFQYYEEEERQRGNFPDRFSGHQFPNYSSELNVNALLLGDSALYLCASSSGGFLGTQYFGPGTRLLVL.

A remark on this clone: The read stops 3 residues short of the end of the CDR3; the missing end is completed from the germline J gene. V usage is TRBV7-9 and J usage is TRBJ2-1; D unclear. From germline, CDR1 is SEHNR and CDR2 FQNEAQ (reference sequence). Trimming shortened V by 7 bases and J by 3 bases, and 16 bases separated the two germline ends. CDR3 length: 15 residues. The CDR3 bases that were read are TGTGCCAGCAACGTACAGTTAGGCTTCTACAATGAG. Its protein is CASNVQLGFYNE. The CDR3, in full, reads CASNVQLGFYNEQFF.

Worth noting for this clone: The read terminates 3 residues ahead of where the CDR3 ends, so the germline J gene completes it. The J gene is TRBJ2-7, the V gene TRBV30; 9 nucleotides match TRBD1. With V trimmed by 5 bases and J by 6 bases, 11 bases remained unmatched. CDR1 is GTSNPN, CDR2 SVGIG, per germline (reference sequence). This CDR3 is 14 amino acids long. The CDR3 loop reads CAWGYRGPEGEQYF. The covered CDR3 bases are TGTGCCTGGGGCTACAGGGGGCCTGAGGGCGAG.

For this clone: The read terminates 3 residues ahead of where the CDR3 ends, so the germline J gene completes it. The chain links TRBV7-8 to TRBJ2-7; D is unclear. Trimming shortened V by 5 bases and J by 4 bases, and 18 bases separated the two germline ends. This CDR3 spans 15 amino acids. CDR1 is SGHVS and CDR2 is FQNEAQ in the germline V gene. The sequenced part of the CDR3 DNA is TGTGCCAGCAGCGCCAATAGGGTTAACTTTTACGAG. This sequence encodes CASSANRVNFYE. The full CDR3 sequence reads CASSANRVNFYEQYF.

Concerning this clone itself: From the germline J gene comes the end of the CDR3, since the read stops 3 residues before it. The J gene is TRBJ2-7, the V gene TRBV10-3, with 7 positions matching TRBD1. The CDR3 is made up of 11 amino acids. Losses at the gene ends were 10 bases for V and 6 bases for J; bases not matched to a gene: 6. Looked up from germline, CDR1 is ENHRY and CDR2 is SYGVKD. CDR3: CATRDSPEQYF. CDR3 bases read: TGTGCCACCCGGGACAGTCCCGAG.

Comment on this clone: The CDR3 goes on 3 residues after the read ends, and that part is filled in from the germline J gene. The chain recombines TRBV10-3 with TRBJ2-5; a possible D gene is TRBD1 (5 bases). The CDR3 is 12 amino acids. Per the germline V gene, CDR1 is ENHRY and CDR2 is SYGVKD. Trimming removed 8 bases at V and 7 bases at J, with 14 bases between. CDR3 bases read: TGTGCCATCCGGACACACCCCCGGACC. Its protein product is CAIRTHPRT. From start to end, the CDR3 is CAIRTHPRTQYF.

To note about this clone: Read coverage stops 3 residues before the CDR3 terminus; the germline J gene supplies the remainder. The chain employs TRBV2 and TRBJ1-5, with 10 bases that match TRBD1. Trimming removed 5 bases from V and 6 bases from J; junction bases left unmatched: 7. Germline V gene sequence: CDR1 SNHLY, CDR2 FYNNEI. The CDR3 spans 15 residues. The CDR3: CASSQWDRGSQPQHF. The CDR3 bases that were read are TGTGCCAGCAGTCAGTGGGACAGGGGTAGTCAGCCC.

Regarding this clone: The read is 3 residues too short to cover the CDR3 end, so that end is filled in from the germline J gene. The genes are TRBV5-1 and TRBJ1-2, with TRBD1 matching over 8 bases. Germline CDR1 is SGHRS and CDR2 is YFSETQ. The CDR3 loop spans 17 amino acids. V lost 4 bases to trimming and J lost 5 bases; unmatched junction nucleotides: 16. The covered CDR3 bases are TGCGCCAGCAGCACGGGCTCCAGGGGGCCTTTACTTTATGGC. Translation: CASSTGSRGPLLYG. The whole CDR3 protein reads CASSTGSRGPLLYGYTF.